These 24 T cell receptor beta chains were sequenced from one sample in a study of radiotherapy plus CTLA-4 blockade in lung cancer. TCRdb keeps only in-frame clones here, not all; method: immunoSEQ multiplex PCR. The sample lists approximately 110,000 clones, about 80% seen once, with approximately 3.5% in the top ten. The specimen was peripheral blood, collected from a patient treated with radiotherapy plus ipilimumab. These receptors were taken from a human donor with non-small cell lung cancer that progressed on radiotherapy plus ipilimumab. Some clones in this sample may be carry-over from other donors' samples.

For the CDR3, the DNA is TGTGCCAGCAGCTTTCCGGAGGGGGCCCCCGGGGAGCTGTTTTTT. Its translation: CASSFPEGAPGELFF. The chain combines TRBV7-8 with TRBJ2-2; D might be TRBD1 (7 bases). The ends were cut back, 3 bases at V and 6 bases at J, with 14 bases in the middle. The germline V gene has CDR1 SGHVS and CDR2 FQNEAQ. There are 15 residues in the CDR3.

The chain is built from TRBV5-8 and TRBJ2-7; D not resolved. Germline V gene data show CDR1 as SGHTS and CDR2 as YDEGEE. The V and J ends lost 4 bases and 0 bases respectively, with 17 bases between them. The CDR3 spans 16 residues. CDR3 in amino acids: CASSPIQISSSYEQYF. CDR3 DNA: TGTGCCAGCAGCCCTATACAGATTTCGAGCTCCTACGAGCAGTACTTC.

The CDR3 DNA is TGTGCCAGCTCAATACAGGGTCACGAGCAGTACTTC. Its translation: CASSIQGHEQYF. The chain carries TRBV18 and TRBJ2-7; D may be TRBD1 (6 bases). V dropped 5 bases and J dropped 5 bases, with 10 bases sitting between them. CDR3 length equals 12 residues. Germline-derived CDR1 and CDR2 are KGHSH and LQKENI.

This clone occurred a few times. The V call is TRBV5-6, the J call TRBJ2-1; 11 positions match TRBD2. Germline V CDR1 and CDR2: SGHDT, YYEEEE. The CDR3 is made up of 19 amino acids. V lost 0 bases, J lost 0 bases, and 8 bases stayed unmatched. The CDR3 DNA reads TGTGCCAGCAGCTTGGTTCATAGCGGGGGGGACAGCTCCTACAATGAGCAGTTCTTC. Amino acid sequence: CASSLVHSGGDSSYNEQFF.

The chain links TRBV15 to TRBJ1-2, with D unclear. V was shortened by 0 bases and J by 7 bases, with 15 bases between the two germline ends. CDR1 is LNHNV and CDR2 is YYDKDF in the germline V gene (reference sequence). The CDR3 sequence is 15 residues long. CDR3: CATSRDPDLPSGYTF. As DNA, the CDR3 is TGTGCCACCAGCAGAGATCCCGACCTACCCAGTGGCTACACCTTC.

J is TRBJ1-5 and V is TRBV4-3; a possible D gene is TRBD1 (5 bases). The CDR3 length is 15 residues. V was shortened by 0 bases and J by 6 bases, with 12 bases between the two germline ends. Germline assignment: CDR1 LGHNA and CDR2 YSLEER. The CDR3 protein is CASSQDRQGGQPQHF. Here the CDR3 DNA reads TGCGCCAGCAGCCAAGATCGGCAGGGAGGTCAGCCCCAGCATTTT.

The chain recombines TRBV5-1 with TRBJ1-1; the D gene is possibly TRBD1 (6 bases). Germline V gives CDR1 SGHRS, CDR2 YFSETQ. V dropped 7 bases and J dropped 8 bases, with 15 bases sitting between them. The CDR3 runs to 12 residues. The CDR3 reads CASQGSGTEAFF. CDR3 nucleotide sequence: TGCGCCAGCCAGGGGTCCGGGACCGAAGCTTTCTTT.

The sample holds a few counts of this clone. The V and J genes are TRBV10-3 and TRBJ1-5; D is undetermined. The CDR3 has 16 amino acids. V was clipped by 4 bases and J by 2 bases, with 15 bases between them. Per germline, CDR1 ENHRY and CDR2 SYGVKD. The CDR3 sequence is CAISGDTTVGNQPQHF. DNA for the CDR3: TGTGCCATCAGTGGCGACACAACCGTGGGCAATCAGCCCCAGCATTTT.

This chain links TRBV4-1 with TRBJ1-6; the D gene is possibly TRBD1 (6 bases). Per the germline V gene, CDR1 is MGHRA and CDR2 is YSYEKL. This CDR3 has 16 amino acids. V gave up 3 bases and J gave up 1 base, with 10 bases separating them. CDR3 bases: TGCGCCAGCAGCCAGATAACAGGGTCCTATAATTCACCCCTCCACTTT. It is translated as CASSQITGSYNSPLHF.

This chain links TRBV29-1 with TRBJ2-1; 10 bases match TRBD2. CDR1 is SQVTM and CDR2 is ANQGSEA in the germline V gene. The trim removed 4 bases at V and 4 bases at J, leaving 10 bases unmatched. This CDR3 region has 16 residues. The CDR3 DNA is TGCAGCGTTGCCCCTATCACTAGCGGGGATTACAATGAGCAGTTCTTC. Encoded protein: CSVAPITSGDYNEQFF.

The CDR3 is CSVNRGSYGYTF. CDR3 coding DNA: TGCAGCGTGAACAGGGGCAGCTATGGCTACACCTTC. The chain carries TRBV29-1 and TRBJ1-2; 7 bases align to TRBD1. Germline V gene data show CDR1 as SQVTM and CDR2 as ANQGSEA. This CDR3 has 12 amino acids. V gave up 6 bases and J gave up 4 bases; unmatched junction bases: 5.

This clone has just one count. This chain connects TRBV15 to TRBJ2-1; 8 bases map to TRBD1. CDR3 length: 15 residues. Germline V gene sequence: CDR1 LNHNV, CDR2 YYDKDF (reference sequence). With V trimmed by 3 bases and J by 8 bases, 9 bases remained unmatched. CDR3 protein: CATSRMDRDFHEQFF. DNA for the CDR3: TGTGCCACCAGCAGGATGGACAGGGATTTCCATGAGCAGTTCTTC.

The CDR3: CASSARQGGTDTQYF. The CDR3 DNA is TGTGCCAGCAGCGCCCGACAGGGAGGTACAGATACGCAGTATTTT. This chain joins TRBV9 and TRBJ2-3, with D possibly being TRBD1 (7 bases). This CDR3 is built from 15 residues. Germline CDR1 and CDR2: SGDLS and YYNGEE. V dropped 3 bases and J dropped 3 bases, with 14 bases sitting between them.

In this sample, this clone turned up once. The rearrangement links TRBV7-2 to TRBJ1-6, with a weak D call TRBD1 (5 bases). Germline assignment: CDR1 SGHTA and CDR2 FQGNSA. Trimming removed 5 bases from V and 6 bases from J, with 23 bases in between. The CDR3 consists of 18 residues. The CDR3 reads CASSPETVGATGNSPLHF. The CDR3 coding sequence is TGTGCCAGCAGCCCCGAGACAGTCGGTGCTACGGGTAATTCACCCCTCCACTTT.

V and J are TRBV27 and TRBJ1-4; 7 positions match TRBD1. The germline CDR1 and CDR2 sequences are MNHEY and SMNVEV (reference sequence). The CDR3 has 14 residues. The J segment lost 8 bases and the V segment lost 5 bases, leaving 8 bases of the junction unmatched. The CDR3 region has the DNA TGTGCCAGCAGTCCAGCAGGGGGTTTCGAAAAACTGTTTTTT. Its translation: CASSPAGGFEKLFF.

The chain recombines TRBV5-1 with TRBJ2-2; 8 bases line up with TRBD1. The trim removed 4 bases at V and 4 bases at J, leaving 3 bases unmatched. The CDR3 extends over 14 amino acids. The V gene's germline CDR1 is SGHRS and CDR2 YFSETQ. This CDR3 reads CASSVQGGTGELFF. CDR3 DNA sequence: TGCGCCAGCAGCGTACAGGGGGGCACCGGGGAGCTGTTTTTT.

A few counts support this clone. The V gene is TRBV6-1, the J gene TRBJ1-3, with D tentatively TRBD1 (5 bases). The germline V and J ends were trimmed by 2 bases and 4 bases, with 12 bases remaining between them. Germline V gene lookup returns CDR1 MNHNS and CDR2 SASEGT. The CDR3 is 15 residues long. The CDR3 spells CASSELAGPGNTIYF. Here the CDR3 DNA reads TGTGCCAGCAGTGAACTGGCAGGGCCAGGAAACACCATATATTTT.

This chain joins TRBV28 and TRBJ2-7, with D tentatively TRBD2 (7 bases). The CDR3 extends over 16 amino acids. Germline CDR1 reads MDHEN; CDR2 reads SYDVKM. V lost 1 base and J lost 3, with 16 bases in between. The CDR3 spells CASSLFRGADSYEQYF. The CDR3 DNA reads as TGTGCCAGCAGTTTATTTCGGGGGGCGGACAGCTACGAGCAGTACTTC.

The chain is built from TRBV6-6 and TRBJ2-6, with 7 bases lining up with TRBD1. The CDR3 is 15 residues long. Looked up from germline, CDR1 is MNHNY and CDR2 is SVGAGI (reference sequence). Trimming took 5 bases from V and 0 from J; bases not matched to a gene: 1. CDR3 bases: TGTGCCAGCAGTCCAGGGGGCTCTGGGGCCAACGTCCTGACTTTC. Its protein product is CASSPGGSGANVLTF.

The chain combines TRBV11-1 with TRBJ2-7, with 7 bases lining up with TRBD1. Germline loops: CDR1 SGHAT, CDR2 FQDESV (reference sequence). The V and J ends lost 6 bases and 4 bases, in that order; junction bases with no gene match: 9. The CDR3 runs 14 residues. For the CDR3, the DNA is TGTGCCAGCAGTCAAGGAACAGGGGATTACGAGCAGTACTTC. It codes for CASSQGTGDYEQYF. Based on the CDR3 plus reference TRBV11-1 and TRBJ2-7, the full variable domain is EAEVAQSPRYKITEKSQAVAFWCDPISGHATLYWYRQILGQGPELLVQFQDESVVDDSQLPKDRFSAERLKGVDSTLKIQPAELGDSAMYLCASSQGTGDYEQYFGPGTRLTVT.

The genes are TRBV5-1 and TRBJ1-6; no clear D gene. There are 16 residues in the CDR3. Trimming stripped 0 bases from V and 7 bases from J, with 14 bases between. The germline gives CDR1 SGHRS, CDR2 YFSETQ. The CDR3 DNA reads as TGCGCCAGCAGCTTGGTTTCAGGATCGGCCAATTCACCCCTCCACTTT. It is translated as CASSLVSGSANSPLHF.

The chain has TRBV7-2 and TRBJ1-2; D ambiguous. The germline V gene encodes CDR1 SGHTA and CDR2 FQGNSA. This CDR3 spans 14 amino acids. V lost 3 bases and J 2 bases, leaving 10 bases between the germline ends. The CDR3 spells CASSLEWGNYGYTF. CDR3 DNA sequence: TGTGCCAGCAGCTTGGAGTGGGGAAACTATGGCTACACCTTC.

V and J are TRBV18 and TRBJ2-7; 10 bases fit TRBD1. The CDR3 is 14 residues long. The germline V gene encodes CDR1 KGHSH and CDR2 LQKENI. With 5 bases clipped from V and 1 base from J, the junction kept 2 bases outside the gene matches. The CDR3 nucleotides read TGTGCCAGCTCATGGACAGGGGGATCCTACGAGCAGTACTTC. Translating it yields CASSWTGGSYEQYF.

The count of this clone is one. The rearrangement uses TRBV28 and TRBJ2-6; maybe TRBD1 (5 bases). V was cut by 2 bases and J by 0 bases, with 11 bases left in between. The CDR3 contains 17 residues. The germline gives CDR1 MDHEN, CDR2 SYDVKM. The CDR3 sequence is CASSLRDSFSGANVLTF. In DNA, the CDR3 is TGTGCCAGCAGTTTACGAGACAGCTTCTCTGGGGCCAACGTCCTGACTTTC.